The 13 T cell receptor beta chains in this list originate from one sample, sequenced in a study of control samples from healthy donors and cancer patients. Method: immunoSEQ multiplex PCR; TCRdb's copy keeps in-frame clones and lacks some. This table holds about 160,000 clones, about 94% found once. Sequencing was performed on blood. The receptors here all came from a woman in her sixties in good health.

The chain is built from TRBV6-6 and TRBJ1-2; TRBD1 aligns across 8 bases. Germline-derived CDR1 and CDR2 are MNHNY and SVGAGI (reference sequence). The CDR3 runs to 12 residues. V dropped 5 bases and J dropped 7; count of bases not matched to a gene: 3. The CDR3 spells CASSGQGPGYTF. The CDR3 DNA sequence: TGTGCCAGCAGTGGACAGGGTCCTGGCTACACCTTC.

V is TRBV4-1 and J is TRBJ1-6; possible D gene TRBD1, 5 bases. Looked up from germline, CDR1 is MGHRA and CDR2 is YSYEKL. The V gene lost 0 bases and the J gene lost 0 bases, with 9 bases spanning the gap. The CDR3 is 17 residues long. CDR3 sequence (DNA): TGCGCCAGCAGCCAAGATGGAGGGGTCTCCTATAATTCACCCCTCCACTTT. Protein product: CASSQDGGVSYNSPLHF.

In DNA form, the CDR3 reads TGTGCCAGCAGCTTAGTCCGGGGGGCCCAAGAGACCCAGTACTTC. It yields the protein CASSLVRGAQETQYF. V gene TRBV7-2 combines with J gene TRBJ2-5, with D possibly being TRBD2 (7 bases). V gave up 1 base and J gave up 1 base, with 10 bases separating them. Germline V gene lookup returns CDR1 SGHTA and CDR2 FQGNSA. The CDR3 sequence is 15 residues long.

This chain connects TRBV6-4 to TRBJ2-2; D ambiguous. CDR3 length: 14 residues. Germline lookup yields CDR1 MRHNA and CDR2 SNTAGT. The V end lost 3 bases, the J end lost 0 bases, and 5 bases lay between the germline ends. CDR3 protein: CASSESSNTGELFF. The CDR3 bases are TGTGCCAGCAGTGAGTCGTCGAACACCGGGGAGCTGTTTTTT.

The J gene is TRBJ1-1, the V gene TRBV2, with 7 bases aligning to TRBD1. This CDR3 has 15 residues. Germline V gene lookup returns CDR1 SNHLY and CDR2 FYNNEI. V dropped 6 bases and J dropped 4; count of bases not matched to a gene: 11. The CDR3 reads CASRARTGRSTEAFF. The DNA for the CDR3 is TGTGCCAGCAGAGCAAGGACAGGACGTAGCACTGAAGCTTTCTTT.

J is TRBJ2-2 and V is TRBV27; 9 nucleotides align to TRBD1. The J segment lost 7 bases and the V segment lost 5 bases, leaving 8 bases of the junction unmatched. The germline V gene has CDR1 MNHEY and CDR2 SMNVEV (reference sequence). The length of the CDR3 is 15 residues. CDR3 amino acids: CASSMGQGFSGELFF. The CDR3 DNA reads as TGTGCCAGCAGTATGGGACAGGGTTTCAGCGGGGAGCTGTTTTTT.

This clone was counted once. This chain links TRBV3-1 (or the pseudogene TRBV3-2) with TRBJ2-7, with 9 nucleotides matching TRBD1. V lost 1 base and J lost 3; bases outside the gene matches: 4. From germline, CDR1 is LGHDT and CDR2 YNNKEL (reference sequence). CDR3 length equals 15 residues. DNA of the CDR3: TGTGCCAGCAGCCAAGGGGGACAGGGTATCTACGAGCAGTACTTC. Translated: CASSQGGQGIYEQYF.

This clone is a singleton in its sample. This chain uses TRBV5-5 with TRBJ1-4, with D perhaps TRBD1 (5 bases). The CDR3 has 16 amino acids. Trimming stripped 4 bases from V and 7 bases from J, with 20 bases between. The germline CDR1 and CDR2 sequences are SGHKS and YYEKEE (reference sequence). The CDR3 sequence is CASSVTIQAGGEKLFF. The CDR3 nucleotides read TGTGCCAGCAGCGTTACTATACAGGCCGGGGGTGAAAAACTGTTTTTT.

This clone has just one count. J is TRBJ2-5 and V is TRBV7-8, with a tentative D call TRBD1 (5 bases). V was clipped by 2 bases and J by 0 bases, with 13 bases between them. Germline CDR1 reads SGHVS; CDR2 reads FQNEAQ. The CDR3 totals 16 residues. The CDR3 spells CASSLIGAEYQETQYF. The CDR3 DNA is TGTGCCAGCAGCTTAATTGGGGCAGAGTACCAAGAGACCCAGTACTTC.

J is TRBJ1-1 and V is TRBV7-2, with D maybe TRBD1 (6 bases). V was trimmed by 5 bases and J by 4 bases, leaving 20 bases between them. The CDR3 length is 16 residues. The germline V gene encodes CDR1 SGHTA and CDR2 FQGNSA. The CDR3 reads CASSPWAGADGTEAFF. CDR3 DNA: TGTGCCAGCAGCCCTTGGGCAGGGGCGGACGGCACTGAAGCTTTCTTT.

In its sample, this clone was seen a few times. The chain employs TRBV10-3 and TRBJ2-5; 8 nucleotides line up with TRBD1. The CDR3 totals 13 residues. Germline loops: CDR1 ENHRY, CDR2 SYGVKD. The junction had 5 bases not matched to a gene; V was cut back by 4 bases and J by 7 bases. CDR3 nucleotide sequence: TGTGCCATCAGTGGGACAGGGTCGGGGACCCAGTACTTC. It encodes CAISGTGSGTQYF.

The CDR3 loop reads CASSLLQGSGNTIYF. CDR3 bases: TGTGCCAGCAGCTTGCTTCAGGGCTCTGGAAACACCATATATTTT. The V call is TRBV5-6, the J call TRBJ1-3, with a weak D call TRBD1 (5 bases). Deletions cut 1 base from V and 0 bases from J, with 8 bases between. Looked up from germline, CDR1 is SGHDT and CDR2 is YYEEEE. The CDR3 has 15 amino acids.

CDR3 in DNA: TGTGCCAGCAGCGCGACAGGGGCTAGAAATTCACCCCTCCACTTT. Translated: CASSATGARNSPLHF. V is TRBV7-8 and J is TRBJ1-6; TRBD1 matches 8 bases. CDR3 length: 15 amino acids. The germline CDR1 and CDR2 sequences are SGHVS and FQNEAQ. V was pared by 5 bases and J by 7 bases, with 7 bases of the junction left unmatched.